One sample yielded the 16 T cell receptor beta chains listed below, sequenced in a study of blood T cell repertoires in COVID-19. The method was immunoSEQ multiplex PCR; TCRdb's version includes in-frame clones alone and lacks a portion of them. The data show 170,000 or so clones, with more than 85% seen just once and nearly 0.55% held by the top ten. The sample was peripheral blood. These receptor sequences come from a man aged 50-60 years with acute or convalescent COVID-19.

This sequence joins TRBV7-8 and TRBJ2-7; weak D call: TRBD1 (6 bases). Trimming left V 5 bases short and J 2 bases short, with 10 bases between. CDR1 is SGHVS and CDR2 is FQNEAQ in the germline V gene. This CDR3 is 13 amino acids long. As DNA, the CDR3 is TGTGCCAGCAGCGGACAGTTAACCTACGAGCAGTACGTC. Protein sequence: CASSGQLTYEQYV.

The rearrangement links TRBV7-9 to TRBJ2-1; 14 positions agree with TRBD2. CDR3 size: 16 residues. The germline gives CDR1 SEHNR, CDR2 FQNEAQ (reference sequence). Trimming at V came to 5 bases and at J to 8 bases, leaving 8 bases not matched to a gene. The DNA of the CDR3 is TGTGCCAGCAGCACAGCCGGGACTAGCGGGAGCGATGAGCAGTTCTTC. It is translated as CASSTAGTSGSDEQFF.

The V gene is TRBV27, the J gene TRBJ1-6; 9 positions match TRBD1. The CDR3 contains 15 residues. Trimming removed 6 bases from V and 7 bases from J; junction bases left unmatched: 7. The germline CDR1 and CDR2 sequences are MNHEY and SMNVEV (reference sequence). The CDR3 region has the DNA TGTGCCAGCAGGAAATGGGACAGGGAAAATTCACCCCTCCACTTT. Translation gives CASRKWDRENSPLHF.

The chain uses TRBV11-2 and TRBJ2-1, with D perhaps matching TRBD1 (6 bases). The CDR3 has 13 residues. Per the germline V gene, CDR1 is SGHAT and CDR2 is FQNNGV. The V gene lost 7 bases and the J gene lost 2 bases, with 9 bases spanning the gap. The CDR3 DNA reads TGTGCCAGCAAGCAGGGGCCCTACAATGAGCAGTTCTTC. Encoded protein: CASKQGPYNEQFF.

This sequence joins TRBV7-2 and TRBJ2-7; 7 bases are shared with TRBD2. The V gene end was trimmed by 4 bases and the J gene end by 2 bases; junction bases not matched to a gene: 11. Germline CDR1 reads SGHTA; CDR2 reads FQGNSA. There are 16 residues in the CDR3. CDR3: CASSSPGGGRTYEQYF. CDR3 sequence (DNA): TGTGCCAGCAGCTCGCCGGGAGGCGGGAGAACCTACGAGCAGTACTTC.

V usage is TRBV9 and J usage is TRBJ2-3; TRBD2 agrees at 11 bases. Germline-derived CDR1 and CDR2 are SGDLS and YYNGEE. Trimming removed 4 bases from V and 5 bases from J; junction bases left unmatched: 12. The CDR3 has 17 amino acids. In nucleotides, the CDR3 is TGTGCCAGCAGCCAACCACTAGCGGGGGAACCGGGAGATACGCAGTATTTT. Amino acids: CASSQPLAGEPGDTQYF.

This clone was seen once. Written as DNA, the CDR3 is TGTGCCAGCAGCTTAGATCTAGCGGGGTTAAATGAGCAGTTCTTC. Translating it yields CASSLDLAGLNEQFF. The chain couples TRBV11-2 to TRBJ2-1, with 9 bases lining up with TRBD2. Trimming cost V 0 bases and J 7 bases; bases outside gene matches: 4. This CDR3 is built from 15 residues. Germline values: CDR1 SGHAT, CDR2 FQNNGV.

The V gene is TRBV5-6, the J gene TRBJ2-7; D is perhaps TRBD1 (5 bases). CDR1 is SGHDT, CDR2 YYEEEE, per germline. The germline V and J ends were trimmed by 4 bases and 12 bases, with 20 bases remaining between them. The CDR3 sequence is 13 residues long. The CDR3 DNA reads as TGTGCCAGCAGCCTGGGCGGATTGTACAGGCTGTACGTC. Encoded protein: CASSLGGLYRLYV.

This clone came up once. V and J are TRBV19 and TRBJ1-6; TRBD1 agrees at 10 bases. The CDR3 length is 15 residues. Germline V gives CDR1 LNHDA, CDR2 SQIVND (reference sequence). V gave up 6 bases and J gave up 3 bases; unmatched junction bases: 2. The CDR3 sequence is CASRGQGRYNSPLHF. The CDR3 coding sequence is TGTGCCAGTAGGGGACAGGGGCGCTATAATTCACCCCTCCACTTT.

The chain joins TRBV29-1 to TRBJ2-3; a weak D match, TRBD2 (7 bases). Trimming took off 0 bases at V and 2 bases at J, with 12 bases between the two ends. Germline values: CDR1 SQVTM, CDR2 ANQGSEA. The CDR3 consists of 15 residues. The CDR3 coding sequence is TGCAGCGTTGAAGAGGGAGGGGGGAACACAGATACGCAGTATTTT. It encodes CSVEEGGGNTDTQYF.

The chain combines TRBV7-2 with TRBJ1-3; 7 bases line up with TRBD1. The V segment lost 0 bases and the J segment 4 bases; nucleotides outside the gene matches: 6. CDR1 and CDR2 from the germline V gene are SGHTA and FQGNSA. The CDR3 has 16 amino acids. The CDR3 bases are TGTGCCAGCAGCTTAGCGGGCAGGGGGGCCGGAAACACCATATATTTT. Translation: CASSLAGRGAGNTIYF.

As for this clone: A junction end diverges from the germline sequence, so it may reflect a read error. This chain connects TRBV9 to TRBJ2-7; the match to TRBD2 covers 11 bases. The CDR3 has 13 residues. The germline CDR1 and CDR2 sequences are SGDLS and YYNGEE. CDR3 region: CASSAGLAGRPNF. CDR3 bases: TGTGCCAGCAGCGCAGGACTAGCGGGTCGTCCGAACTTC.

To note about this clone: The identical CDR3 is also encoded by other nucleotide sequences in the sample. The rearrangement uses TRBV2 and TRBJ1-6; the D gene is possibly TRBD1 (5 bases). This CDR3 is built from 14 residues. V was clipped by 1 base and J by 8 bases, with 9 bases between them. The V gene's germline CDR1 is SNHLY and CDR2 FYNNEI. CDR3 sequence: CASSEGRVHSPLHF. Here the CDR3 DNA reads TGTGCCAGCAGTGAAGGCAGGGTGCATTCACCCCTCCACTTT. The complete variable domain, with remaining parts taken from reference TRBV2 and TRBJ1-6, reads EPEVTQTPSHQVTQMGQEVILRCVPISNHLYFYWYRQILGQKVEFLVSFYNNEISEKSEIFDDQFSVERPDGSNFTLKIRSTKLEDSAMYFCASSEGRVHSPLHFGNGTRLTVT.

This chain joins TRBV7-2 and TRBJ2-1, with 7 bases lining up with TRBD1. After removal of 3 bases from V and 13 bases from J, the junction contained 6 bases not matched to a gene. The V gene's germline CDR1 is SGHTA and CDR2 FQGNSA. This CDR3 is 12 amino acids long. CDR3 sequence: CASSFTGAQQFF. The CDR3 region has the DNA TGTGCCAGCAGCTTCACAGGGGCCCAACAGTTCTTC.

The CDR3 loop is CASRRQGRGGYTF. CDR3 nucleotide sequence: TGTGCCAGCAGACGACAGGGGCGGGGTGGCTACACCTTC. The chain carries TRBV12-3 or TRBV12-4 and TRBJ1-2; 8 positions agree with TRBD1. With 6 bases clipped from V and 7 bases from J, the junction kept 7 bases outside the gene matches. The CDR3 has 13 amino acids.

Only a few counts were recorded for this clone. The V and J genes are TRBV6-5 and TRBJ1-3; tentative D call: TRBD1 (5 bases). Germline CDR1 reads MNHEY; CDR2 reads SVGAGI. With 7 bases removed from V and 0 bases from J, the gap between germline ends came to 10 bases. The CDR3 totals 14 residues. CDR3 coding DNA: TGTGCCAGCACGAAAAGGGGCTCTGGAAACACCATATATTTT. Its translation is CASTKRGSGNTIYF.